The 2 T cell receptor beta chains below were found in one sample sequenced in a study of T-cell reconstitution after alpha-beta-depleted transplantation in children. TCRbeta library construction was performed incorporating unique molecular identifiers. TCRdb redid the calling of the PCR reads with MiXCR, one entry per CDR3 protein. The table lists some 500,000 distinct CDR3 sequences, about a sixth of them singletons. The sequenced sample was PBMCs from the stem cell graft donor, obtained from the stem cell graft. The origin of the receptors is a human donor who donated a stem cell graft to a child with acute lymphoblastic leukemia.

The chain carries TRBV3-1 and TRBJ2-1; 11 bases agree with TRBD1. The CDR3 sequence is 18 residues long. CDR1 is LGHDT, CDR2 YNNKEL, per germline (reference sequence). V shed 10 bases and J 6 bases; nucleotides not matched to a gene: 20. CDR3 nucleotide sequence: TGTGCCACCACCCAAGATCCTTGGCCCGGGACAGGGGGCAATGAGCAGTTCTTC. Translated, it gives CATTQDPWPGTGGNEQFF.

This clonotype appeared a few times. This chain uses TRBV9 with TRBJ2-5; D possibly corresponds to TRBD2 (6 bases). CDR1 is SGDLS, CDR2 YYNGEE, per germline. The CDR3 totals 18 residues. V lost 0 bases and J 5 bases, leaving 23 bases between the germline ends. The CDR3 protein is CASSVGSIPNLGGETQYF. The DNA of the CDR3 is TGTGCCAGCAGCGTAGGCTCCATCCCTAACCTCGGGGGTGAGACCCAGTACTTC.